This entry features one T cell receptor beta chain sequence. The data belong to a study of blood T cell repertoires in COVID-19. The overall study: PBMCs, B-cell-depleted T cells, or T cells were the source of the cDNA or gDNA that made up the material.

The CDR3 runs 14 residues. V gave up 2 bases and J gave up 0 bases, with 7 bases separating them. CDR1 and CDR2 from the germline V gene are MNHEY and SVGAGI. Only in-frame clones appear in the TCRdb table, and some are missing; sequencing was by immunoSEQ multiplex PCR. Of roughly 500,000 clones listed, 88% are singletons. Resolution of symptoms, clearance, or two negative PCRs was present in recovered Cohort 3 donors. This TCR was sampled from a woman in her 40s who had recovered from COVID-19. The chain recombines TRBV6-5 with TRBJ1-1, with unresolved D. Source material: PBMCs or T cells enriched from blood (not recorded which). Here the CDR3 DNA reads TGTGCCAGCAGTTACACGGACTTGAACACTGAAGCTTTCTTT. Translating gives CASSYTDLNTEAFF.